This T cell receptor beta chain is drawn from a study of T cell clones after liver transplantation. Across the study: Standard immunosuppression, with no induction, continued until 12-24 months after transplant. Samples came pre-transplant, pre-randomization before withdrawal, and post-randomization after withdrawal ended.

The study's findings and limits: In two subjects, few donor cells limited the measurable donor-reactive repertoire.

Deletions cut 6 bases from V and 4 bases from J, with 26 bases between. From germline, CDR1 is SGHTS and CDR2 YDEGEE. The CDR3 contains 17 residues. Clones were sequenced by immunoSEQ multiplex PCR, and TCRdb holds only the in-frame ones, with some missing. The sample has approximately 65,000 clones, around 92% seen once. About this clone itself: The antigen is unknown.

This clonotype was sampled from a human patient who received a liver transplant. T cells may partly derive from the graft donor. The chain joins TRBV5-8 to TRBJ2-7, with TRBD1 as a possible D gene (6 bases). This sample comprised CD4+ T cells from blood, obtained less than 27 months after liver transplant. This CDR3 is CASTPSLRSRGHYEQYF. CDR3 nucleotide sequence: TGTGCCAGCACCCCGAGTCTCCGGTCCCGGGGACATTACGAGCAGTACTTC.